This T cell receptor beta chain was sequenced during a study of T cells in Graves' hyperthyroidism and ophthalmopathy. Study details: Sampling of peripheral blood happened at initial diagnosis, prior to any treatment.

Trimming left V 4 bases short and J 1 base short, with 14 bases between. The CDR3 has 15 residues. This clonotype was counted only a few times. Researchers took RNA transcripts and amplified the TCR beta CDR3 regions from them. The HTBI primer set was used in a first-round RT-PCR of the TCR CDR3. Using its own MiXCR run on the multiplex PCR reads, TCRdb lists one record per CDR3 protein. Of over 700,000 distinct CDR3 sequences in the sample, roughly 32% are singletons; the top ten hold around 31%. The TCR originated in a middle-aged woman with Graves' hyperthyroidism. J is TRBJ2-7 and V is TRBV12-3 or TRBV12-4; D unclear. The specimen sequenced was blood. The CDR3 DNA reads TGTGCCAGCAGTTCCGTGGGCGGTGTATCCTACGAGCAGTACTTC. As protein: CASSSVGGVSYEQYF.